This TCR beta chain was retrieved from a study of sequential checkpoint blockade in melanoma. Study overall: Under 95 pretreatment tumor DNA samples were TCRβ immunosequenced. Study results and caveats: Clinical benefit was about 30 times likelier when tumor T-cell fraction and clonality increased.

This clone is termed medium-sized. What it binds is not known. The germline V gene has CDR1 SGDLS and CDR2 YYNGEE. The V and J ends lost 4 bases and 3 bases, in that order; junction bases with no gene match: 10. There are 16 residues in the CDR3. TCRdb keeps only in-frame clones here, not all; method: immunoSEQ multiplex PCR. Altogether 9,900 or so clones are present, 28% being singletons, with the ten largest covering about 24%. Noted treatment: randomized to nivolumab then ipilimumab (arm A) or the reverse (arm B). DNA-damaging chemotherapy had not been given to any patient beforehand. The receptor comes from a human donor with melanoma. The input for sequencing was tumor tissue (inferred from file names), taken from a patient given nivolumab and ipilimumab in sequence. V and J are TRBV9 and TRBJ2-3, with 8 bases lining up with TRBD1. CDR3 region: CASSPWTGLGTDTQYF. The DNA of the CDR3 is TGTGCCAGCAGCCCCTGGACAGGGTTAGGGACAGATACGCAGTATTTT.